The clone carrying this T cell receptor beta chain has a handful of counts. It was RNA transcripts that yielded the amplified TCR beta CDR3 regions. HTBI primers drove first-round RT-PCR of the TCR CDR3. TCRdb ran MiXCR on the multiplex PCR reads and lists one entry per CDR3 protein. The profile covers nearly 600,000 distinct CDR3 sequences, with around 14% appearing a single time and roughly 7% taken by the ten largest. This sample is drawn from a study of T cells in Graves' hyperthyroidism and ophthalmopathy. The CDR3 spans 14 residues. V dropped 0 bases and J dropped 12 bases, with 16 bases sitting between them. Germline lookup yields CDR1 SGDLS and CDR2 YYNGEE.

The chain employs TRBV9 and TRBJ2-1; D is possibly TRBD1 or TRBD2 (6 bases each). The TCR originated in a young woman with Graves' ophthalmopathy. The sample taken for sequencing was blood. The CDR3, as DNA: TGTGCCAGCAGCGTAGACGGAAACGGAGGGGGGCAGTTCTTC. It codes for CASSVDGNGGGQFF.